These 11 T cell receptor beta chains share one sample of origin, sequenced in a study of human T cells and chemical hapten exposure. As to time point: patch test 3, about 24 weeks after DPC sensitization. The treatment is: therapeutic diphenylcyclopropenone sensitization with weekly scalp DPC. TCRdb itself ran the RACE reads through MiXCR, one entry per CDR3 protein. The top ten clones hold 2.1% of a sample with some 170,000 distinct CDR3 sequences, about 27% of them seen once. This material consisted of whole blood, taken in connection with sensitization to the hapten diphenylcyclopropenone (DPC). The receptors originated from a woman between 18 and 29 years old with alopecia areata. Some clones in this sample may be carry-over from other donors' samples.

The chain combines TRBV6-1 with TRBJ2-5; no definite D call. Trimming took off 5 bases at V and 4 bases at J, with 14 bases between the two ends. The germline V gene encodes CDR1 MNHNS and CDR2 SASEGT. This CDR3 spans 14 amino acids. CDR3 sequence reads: CASSRGPLGETQYF. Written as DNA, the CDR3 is TGTGCCAGCAGTCGAGGACCCCTGGGAGAGACCCAGTACTTC.

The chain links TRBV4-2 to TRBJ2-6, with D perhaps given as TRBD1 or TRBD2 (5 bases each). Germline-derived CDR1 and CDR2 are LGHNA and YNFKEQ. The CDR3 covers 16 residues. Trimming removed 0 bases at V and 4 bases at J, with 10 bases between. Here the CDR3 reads CASSQEGVGGANVLTF. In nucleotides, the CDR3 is TGTGCCAGCAGCCAAGAGGGGGTCGGAGGGGCCAACGTCCTGACTTTC.

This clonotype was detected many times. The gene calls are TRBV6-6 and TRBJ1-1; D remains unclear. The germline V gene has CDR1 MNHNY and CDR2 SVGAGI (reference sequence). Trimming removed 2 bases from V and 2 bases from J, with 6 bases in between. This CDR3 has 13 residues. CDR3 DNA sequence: TGTGCCAGCAGTTACGAAGCCAACACTGAAGCTTTCTTT. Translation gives CASSYEANTEAFF.

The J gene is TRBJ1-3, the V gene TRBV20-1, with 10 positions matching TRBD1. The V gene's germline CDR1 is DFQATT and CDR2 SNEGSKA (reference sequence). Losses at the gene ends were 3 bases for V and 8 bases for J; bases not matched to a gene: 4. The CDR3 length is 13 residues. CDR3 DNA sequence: TGCAGTGCTAGGCGGGACAGGGGTGACACCATATATTTT. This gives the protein CSARRDRGDTIYF.

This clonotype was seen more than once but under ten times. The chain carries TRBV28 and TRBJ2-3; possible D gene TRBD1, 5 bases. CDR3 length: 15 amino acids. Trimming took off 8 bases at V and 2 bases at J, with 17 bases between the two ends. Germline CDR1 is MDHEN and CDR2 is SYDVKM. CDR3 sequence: CASGNTWGNTDTQYF. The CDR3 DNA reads TGTGCCAGCGGAAATACCTGGGGCAACACAGATACGCAGTATTTT.

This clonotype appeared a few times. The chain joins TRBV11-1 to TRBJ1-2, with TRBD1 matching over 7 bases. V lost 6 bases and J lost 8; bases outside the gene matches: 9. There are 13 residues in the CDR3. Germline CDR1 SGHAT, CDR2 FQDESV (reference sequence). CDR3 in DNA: TGTGCCAGCAGAAAAGGACAGGCCTTCGGCTACACCTTC. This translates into CASRKGQAFGYTF. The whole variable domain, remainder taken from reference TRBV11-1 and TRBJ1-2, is EAEVAQSPRYKITEKSQAVAFWCDPISGHATLYWYRQILGQGPELLVQFQDESVVDDSQLPKDRFSAERLKGVDSTLKIQPAELGDSAMYLCASRKGQAFGYTFGSGTRLTVV.

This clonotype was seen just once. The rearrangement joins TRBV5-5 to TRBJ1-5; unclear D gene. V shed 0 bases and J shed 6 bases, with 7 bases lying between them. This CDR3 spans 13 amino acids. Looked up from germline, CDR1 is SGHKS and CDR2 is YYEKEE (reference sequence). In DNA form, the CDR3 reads TGTGCCAGCAGCTTGGAGGCCAGTCAGCCCCAGCATTTT. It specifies CASSLEASQPQHF.

The CDR3 coding sequence is TGCGCCAGCAGCTTGGGGGACAGAATTACCGGGGAGCTGTTTTTT. Translating it yields CASSLGDRITGELFF. The chain carries TRBV5-1 and TRBJ2-2, with TRBD1 matching over 7 bases. The CDR3 is 15 residues long. Germline V lookup: CDR1 SGHRS, CDR2 YFSETQ. With V trimmed by 0 bases and J by 5 bases, 4 bases remained unmatched.

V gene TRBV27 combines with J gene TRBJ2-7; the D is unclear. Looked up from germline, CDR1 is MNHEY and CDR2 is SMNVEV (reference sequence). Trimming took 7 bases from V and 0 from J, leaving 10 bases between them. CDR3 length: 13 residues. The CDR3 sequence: CASTSGSSYEQYF. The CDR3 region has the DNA TGTGCCAGCACATCAGGAAGCTCCTACGAGCAGTACTTC.

CDR3 sequence: CASSLPEGANIWYGYTF. As DNA, the CDR3 is TGTGCCAGCAGCTTACCCGAGGGCGCGAATATCTGGTATGGCTACACCTTC. V is TRBV6-2 or TRBV6-3 and J is TRBJ1-2; D not certain. Germline CDR1 and CDR2: MNHEY and SVGEGT. CDR3 length: 17 amino acids. The V end was cut by 6 bases, the J end by 5 bases, with 25 bases between.

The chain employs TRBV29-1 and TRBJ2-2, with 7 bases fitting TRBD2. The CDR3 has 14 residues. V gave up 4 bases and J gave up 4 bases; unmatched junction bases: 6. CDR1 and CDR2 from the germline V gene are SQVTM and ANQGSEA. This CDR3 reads CSVGIAGSTGELFF. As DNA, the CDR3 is TGCAGCGTTGGAATAGCGGGCTCCACCGGGGAGCTGTTTTTT.